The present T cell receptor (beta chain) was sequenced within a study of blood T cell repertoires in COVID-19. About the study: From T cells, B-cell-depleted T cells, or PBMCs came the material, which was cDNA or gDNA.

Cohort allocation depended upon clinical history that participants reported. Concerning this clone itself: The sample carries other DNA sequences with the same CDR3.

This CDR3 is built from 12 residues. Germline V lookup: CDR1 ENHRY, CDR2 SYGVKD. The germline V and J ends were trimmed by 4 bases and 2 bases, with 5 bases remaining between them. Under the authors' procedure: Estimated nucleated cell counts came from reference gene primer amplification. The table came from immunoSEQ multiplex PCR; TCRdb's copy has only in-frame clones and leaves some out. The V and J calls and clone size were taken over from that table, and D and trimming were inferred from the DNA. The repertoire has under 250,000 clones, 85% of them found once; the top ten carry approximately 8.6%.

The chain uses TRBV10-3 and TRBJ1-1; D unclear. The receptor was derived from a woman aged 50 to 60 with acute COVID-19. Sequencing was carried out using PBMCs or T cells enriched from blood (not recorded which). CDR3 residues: CAISGANTEAFF. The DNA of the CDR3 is TGTGCCATCAGTGGGGCAAACACTGAAGCTTTCTTT.